The 28 T cell receptor beta chains below all came from one sample that was sequenced in a study of response to subunit inactivated influenza vaccine. Each CDR3 protein gets one entry after TCRdb re-called the RT-PCR reads with MiXCR. The table lists under 500,000 distinct CDR3 sequences, approximately 11% of them singletons. Sequencing was performed on PBMCs from blood, taken 40 to 50 days after vaccination. These receptor sequences come from a man aged 45-65 years who received an inactivated influenza vaccine.

The CDR3 nucleotides read TGTGCCAGCAGCCTGGGACCATCCGCGGAGCTGTTTTTT. Translation: CASSLGPSAELFF. The chain uses TRBV12-3 or TRBV12-4 and TRBJ2-2; either TRBD1 or TRBD2 may supply D (5 bases each). The CDR3 has 13 residues. Between the trimmed V and J ends, which lost 6 bases and 10 bases, there was a span of 15 bases.

This clonotype turned up a few times. This chain links TRBV11-1 with TRBJ2-6; 10 bases fit TRBD1. V shed 3 bases, J shed 0 bases, and the junction held 8 bases outside the gene matches. CDR1 SGHAT and CDR2 FQDESV come from the germline V gene (reference sequence). The CDR3 contains 19 residues. The CDR3 spells CASSFMGTGASSGANVLTF. DNA for the CDR3: TGTGCCAGCAGCTTTATGGGGACAGGGGCAAGCTCTGGGGCCAACGTCCTGACTTTC.

This clonotype was counted between two and nine times. The chain is built from TRBV20-1 and TRBJ2-3; no definite D call. CDR1 is DFQATT, CDR2 SNEGSKA, per germline (reference sequence). V was clipped by 5 bases and J by 3 bases, with 6 bases between them. The CDR3 runs 11 residues. CDR3 nucleotide sequence: TGCAGTGCTGCTGTGACAGATACGCAGTATTTT. This codes for CSAAVTDTQYF.

The rearrangement uses TRBV3-1 and TRBJ2-5; D not certain. Looked up from germline, CDR1 is LGHDT and CDR2 is YNNKEL (reference sequence). The CDR3 has 15 amino acids. V gave up 4 bases and J gave up 1 base, with 13 bases separating them. This CDR3 is CASSPTHRRQETQYF. The CDR3 DNA reads as TGTGCCAGCAGCCCGACCCACAGACGCCAAGAGACCCAGTACTTC.

This clonotype was recorded at least ten times. The chain carries TRBV4-3 and TRBJ1-6; 8 nucleotides agree with TRBD1. V gave up 0 bases and J gave up 6 bases; unmatched junction bases: 4. The CDR3 sequence is 16 residues long. Germline lookup yields CDR1 LGHNA and CDR2 YSLEER. The CDR3 DNA sequence: TGCGCCAGCAGCCAAGAAAGGGACAGGACTAATTCACCCCTCCACTTT. It specifies CASSQERDRTNSPLHF.

The table lists this clonotype with a few counts. V usage is TRBV4-3 and J usage is TRBJ1-1; D is unclear. The V and J ends lost 0 bases and 5 bases respectively, with 13 bases between them. The CDR3 is made up of 15 amino acids. CDR1 is LGHNA, CDR2 YSLEER, per germline. The CDR3 bases are TGCGCCAGCAGCCAAGATTCCGGTAGGTGGACTGAAGCTTTCTTT. Translating gives CASSQDSGRWTEAFF.

Points on this clonotype: A much larger clone differs by one base, so this may be a read error. CDR3 sequence (DNA): TGTGCCATCAGTGGCGGGGGAGAGCAGCTCTTC. Translating gives CAISGGGEQLF. The V gene is TRBV10-3, the J gene TRBJ2-1, with 7 bases matching TRBD2. Germline CDR1 ENHRY, CDR2 SYGVKD. This CDR3 has 11 residues.

This clonotype has more than one count but fewer than ten. This chain joins TRBV18 and TRBJ2-7; 10 nucleotides agree with TRBD1. The J segment lost 6 bases and the V segment lost 5 bases, leaving 4 bases of the junction unmatched. This CDR3 has 13 amino acids. Per the germline V gene, CDR1 is KGHSH and CDR2 is LQKENI. CDR3: CASSGTGEGEQYF. CDR3 nucleotides: TGTGCCAGCTCAGGGACAGGGGAAGGCGAGCAGTACTTC.

Only a few counts were recorded for this clonotype. The chain employs TRBV10-3 and TRBJ2-1; TRBD1 matches 10 bases. Trimming removed 0 bases from V and 3 bases from J; junction bases left unmatched: 26. CDR3 length: 24 residues. Germline V gene lookup returns CDR1 ENHRY and CDR2 SYGVKD. DNA for the CDR3: TGTGCCATCAGTGAGTCAGGGACAGGGGTGCTAAAGGGAGAAACTAGCGGAGTCTACAATGAGCAGTTCTTC. Residues: CAISESGTGVLKGETSGVYNEQFF.

This chain uses TRBV27 with TRBJ1-2, with 10 bases fitting TRBD1. Germline assignment: CDR1 MNHEY and CDR2 SMNVEV (reference sequence). The CDR3 totals 16 residues. The J segment lost 6 bases and the V segment lost 0 bases, leaving 7 bases of the junction unmatched. CDR3 amino acids: CASSLSPGTGVNGYTF. The CDR3 DNA reads TGTGCCAGCAGTTTATCCCCCGGGACAGGGGTCAATGGCTACACCTTC.

Ten or more counts support this clonotype. CDR3: CASSLGQASDEQYF. The DNA for the CDR3 is TGTGCCAGCAGCCTCGGACAGGCCAGCGACGAGCAGTACTTC. The chain employs TRBV12-3 or TRBV12-4 and TRBJ2-7; 7 bases align to TRBD1. The CDR3 is 14 amino acids. Trimming took 6 bases from V and 5 from J; bases not matched to a gene: 10.

This clonotype was counted only a few times. The CDR3 coding sequence is TGTGCCAGCAGGGCAGGGGACACTGAAGCTTTCTTT. Its translation: CASRAGDTEAFF. This chain connects TRBV3-1 to TRBJ1-1; tentative D call: TRBD1 (6 bases). The CDR3 loop spans 12 amino acids. V gave up 6 bases and J gave up 3 bases, with 8 bases separating them. Germline V gives CDR1 LGHDT, CDR2 YNNKEL (reference sequence).

This clonotype was detected ten times or more. V is TRBV12-3 or TRBV12-4 and J is TRBJ1-2; D is unresolved. This CDR3 contains 15 residues. The V end was cut by 5 bases, the J end by 4 bases, with 17 bases between. CDR3 amino acids: CASSHTPRGSYGYTF. DNA for the CDR3: TGTGCCAGCAGTCACACCCCTCGCGGCAGCTATGGCTACACCTTC.

The chain employs TRBV20-1 and TRBJ2-7; TRBD1 matches 7 bases. V trimming: 6 bases; J trimming: 2 bases; junction bases outside the gene matches: 4. Germline values: CDR1 DFQATT, CDR2 SNEGSKA (reference sequence). The CDR3 sequence is 12 residues long. This chain's CDR3 is CSARGPPYEQYF. The CDR3 region has the DNA TGCAGTGCGAGGGGGCCACCCTACGAGCAGTACTTC.

This clonotype was seen a handful of times. The chain couples TRBV7-9 to TRBJ2-5; possibly TRBD2 for D (6 bases). V dropped 5 bases and J dropped 5 bases, with 18 bases sitting between them. The germline V gene encodes CDR1 SEHNR and CDR2 FQNEAQ (reference sequence). This CDR3 contains 15 residues. CDR3 amino acids: CASSLTSAGRETQYF. DNA for the CDR3: TGTGCCAGCAGCCTGACTAGTGCGGGGCGGGAGACCCAGTACTTC.

The chain links TRBV20-1 to TRBJ2-3; TRBD1 aligns across 8 bases. Losses at the gene ends were 0 bases for V and 6 bases for J; bases not matched to a gene: 5. This CDR3 is 14 amino acids long. Germline V gene lookup returns CDR1 DFQATT and CDR2 SNEGSKA (reference sequence). CDR3 DNA sequence: TGCAGTGCTAGAGATGGGCAGGGGGCGGATACGCAGTATTTT. It is translated as CSARDGQGADTQYF.

There are many counts of this clonotype. CDR3 amino acids: CSAPGQNTGELFF. The DNA of the CDR3 is TGCAGTGCCCCCGGACAGAACACCGGGGAGCTGTTTTTT. J is TRBJ2-2 and V is TRBV20-1; D may be TRBD1 (5 bases). CDR3 length: 13 residues. The V end was cut by 6 bases, the J end by 1 base, with 9 bases between. Germline values: CDR1 DFQATT, CDR2 SNEGSKA (reference sequence).

The CDR3 DNA sequence: TGTGCCAGCAGACCCGATACTAGCTCCTATAATTCACCCCTCCACTTT. Amino acid sequence: CASRPDTSSYNSPLHF. The rearrangement joins TRBV2 to TRBJ1-6; D is unresolved. Per germline, CDR1 SNHLY and CDR2 FYNNEI. The CDR3 has 16 amino acids. V was clipped by 6 bases and J by 0 bases, with 12 bases between them.

This chain connects TRBV4-3 to TRBJ1-3; possible D gene TRBD1, 5 bases. From germline, CDR1 is LGHNA and CDR2 YSLEER. CDR3 size: 15 residues. Trimming took 4 bases from V and 0 from J, leaving 10 bases between them. Here the CDR3 DNA reads TGCGCCAGCAGCCGAGAACAGGACTCTGGAAACACCATATATTTT. This gives the protein CASSREQDSGNTIYF.

J is TRBJ2-1 and V is TRBV10-3; 8 nucleotides agree with TRBD2. V lost 3 bases and J lost 9; bases outside the gene matches: 16. CDR3 length: 17 residues. In germline, CDR1 is ENHRY, CDR2 SYGVKD. CDR3 nucleotide sequence: TGTGCCATCAGTGAAGGCCCACTAAGGCGGGGGGACTTTGAGCAGTTCTTC. Residues: CAISEGPLRRGDFEQFF.

This clonotype has ten or more counts. The chain is built from TRBV4-2 and TRBJ2-5; 10 bases match TRBD2. The V and J ends lost 4 bases and 5 bases, in that order; junction bases with no gene match: 13. The germline V gene has CDR1 LGHNA and CDR2 YNFKEQ. This CDR3 has 17 amino acids. In nucleotides, the CDR3 is TGTGCCAGCAGCCCGAGCGGGAGGGCCGGGATGTGGGAGACCCAGTACTTC. Translation: CASSPSGRAGMWETQYF.

The genes are TRBV12-3 or TRBV12-4 and TRBJ2-4, with 9 bases lining up with TRBD1. This CDR3 region has 16 residues. The J segment lost 3 bases and the V segment lost 4 bases, leaving 7 bases of the junction unmatched. The CDR3 DNA sequence: TGTGCCAGCAGTTCGGGACAGGGAGTGGGCAAAAACATTCAGTACTTC. It is translated as CASSSGQGVGKNIQYF.

This clonotype appeared many times. V usage is TRBV12-3 or TRBV12-4 and J usage is TRBJ1-5; D may be TRBD1 (5 bases). The germline V and J ends were trimmed by 3 bases and 2 bases, with 14 bases remaining between them. This CDR3 has 16 amino acids. The CDR3 nucleotides are TGTGCCAGCAGTTTGGGTGGGGGGGTTGGCAATCAGCCCCAGCATTTT. Encoded protein: CASSLGGGVGNQPQHF.

In this sample, this clonotype turned up many times. CDR3 amino acids: CASSFVAGTIEQYF. The CDR3 DNA reads TGCGCCAGCAGCTTCGTAGCGGGGACAATCGAGCAGTACTTC. V gene TRBV4-1 combines with J gene TRBJ2-7, with 8 bases identical to TRBD2. V lost 5 bases to trimming and J lost 6 bases; unmatched junction nucleotides: 9. Germline assignment: CDR1 MGHRA and CDR2 YSYEKL. This CDR3 spans 14 amino acids.

The rearrangement links TRBV6-6 to TRBJ2-6; possible D gene TRBD2, 6 bases. The V gene's germline CDR1 is MNHNY and CDR2 SVGAGI (reference sequence). Trimming took 4 bases from V and 13 from J, leaving 8 bases between them. The CDR3 is 11 residues long. DNA for the CDR3: TGTGCCAGCAGTTCAGGGAGGGTCCTGACTTTC. This encodes CASSSGRVLTF.

This clonotype was detected only a few times. The chain joins TRBV20-1 to TRBJ2-7; 9 bases are a match to TRBD1. J was trimmed by 9 bases and V by 0 bases; bases with no gene match: 9. This CDR3 has 14 amino acids. Germline V CDR1 and CDR2: DFQATT, SNEGSKA (reference sequence). Here the CDR3 reads CSARDGTGRAGQYF. In nucleotides, the CDR3 is TGCAGTGCTAGAGACGGGACAGGGAGAGCCGGGCAGTACTTC.

This clonotype was detected ten times or more. The rearrangement uses TRBV20-1 and TRBJ1-5; perhaps TRBD1 as D (5 bases). The CDR3 loop spans 16 amino acids. Trimming took off 2 bases at V and 4 bases at J, with 18 bases between the two ends. The germline V gene has CDR1 DFQATT and CDR2 SNEGSKA (reference sequence). The CDR3 DNA is TGCAGTGCTAGACGGGGGAATACGGGGCTTAATCAGCCCCAGCATTTT. It translates to CSARRGNTGLNQPQHF.

The sample holds many counts of this clonotype. This rearrangement joins TRBV7-2 to TRBJ2-7; 9 bases map to TRBD2. The CDR3 runs 16 residues. V trimming: 0 bases; J trimming: 1 base; junction bases outside the gene matches: 4. CDR1 and CDR2 (germline): SGHTA, FQGNSA. The CDR3 region has the DNA TGTGCCAGCAGCTTAGCGGGCGGGGGGGGATCCTACGAGCAGTACTTC. Protein: CASSLAGGGGSYEQYF.